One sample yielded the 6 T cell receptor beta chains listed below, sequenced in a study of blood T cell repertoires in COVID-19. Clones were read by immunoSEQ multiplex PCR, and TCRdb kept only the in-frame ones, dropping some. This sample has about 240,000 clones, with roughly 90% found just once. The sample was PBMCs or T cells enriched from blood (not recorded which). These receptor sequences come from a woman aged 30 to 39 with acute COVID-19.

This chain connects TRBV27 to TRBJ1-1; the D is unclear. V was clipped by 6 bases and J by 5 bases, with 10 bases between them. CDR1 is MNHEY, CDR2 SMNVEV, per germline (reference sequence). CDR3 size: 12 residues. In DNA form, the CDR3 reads TGTGCCAGCAGCTCGGTCGGGACTGAAGCTTTCTTT. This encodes CASSSVGTEAFF.

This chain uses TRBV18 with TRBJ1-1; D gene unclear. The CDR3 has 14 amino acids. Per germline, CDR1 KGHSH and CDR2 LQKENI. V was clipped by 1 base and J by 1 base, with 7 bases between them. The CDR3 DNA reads TGTGCCAGCTCACCACTAGACAAGAACACTGAAGCTTTCTTT. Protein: CASSPLDKNTEAFF.

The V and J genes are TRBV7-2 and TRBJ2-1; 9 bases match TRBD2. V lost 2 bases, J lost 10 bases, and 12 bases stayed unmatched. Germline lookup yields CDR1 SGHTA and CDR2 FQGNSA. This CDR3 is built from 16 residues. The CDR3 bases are TGTGCCAGCAGCTTAAGCGGAGCGGGGGGCCTAAGGGAGCAGTTCTTC. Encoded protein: CASSLSGAGGLREQFF.

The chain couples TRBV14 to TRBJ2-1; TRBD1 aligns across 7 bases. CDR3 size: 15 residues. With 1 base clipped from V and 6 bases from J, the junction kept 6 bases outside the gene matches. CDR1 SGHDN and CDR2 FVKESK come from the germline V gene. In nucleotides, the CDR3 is TGTGCCAGCAGCCAAGTCCGGGACAGTCGCAATGAGCAGTTCTTC. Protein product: CASSQVRDSRNEQFF.

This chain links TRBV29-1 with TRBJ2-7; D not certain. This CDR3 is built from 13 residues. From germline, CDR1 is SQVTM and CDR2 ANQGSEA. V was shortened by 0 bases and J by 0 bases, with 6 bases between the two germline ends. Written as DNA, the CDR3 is TGCAGCGTTGAAGATTCCAGCTCCTACGAGCAGTACTTC. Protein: CSVEDSSSYEQYF.

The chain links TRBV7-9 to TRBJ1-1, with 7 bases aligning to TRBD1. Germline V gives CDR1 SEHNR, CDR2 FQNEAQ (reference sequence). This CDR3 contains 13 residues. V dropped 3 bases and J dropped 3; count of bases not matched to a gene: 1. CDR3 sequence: CASSFDRDTEAFF. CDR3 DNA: TGTGCCAGCAGCTTCGACAGGGACACTGAAGCTTTCTTT.